This T cell receptor beta chain derives from a study of identical twins. From the 5' RACE reads, TCRdb called clonotypes with MiXCR, one entry per CDR3 protein. The table records fewer than 900,000 distinct CDR3 sequences, 15% to 20% of them present only once. V dropped 1 base and J dropped 4 bases, with 11 bases sitting between them. Germline V gene lookup returns CDR1 SEHNR and CDR2 FQNEAQ (reference sequence). The CDR3 runs 14 residues. Another study also made use of these data, one on T cells expressing NK-cell markers. This second study says: Sorted CD3+CD56+NKG2C+, CD3+CD56+NKG2C- and CD3+CD56-NKG2C+ T cells supplied TCR beta repertoires.

The receptor was isolated from a young woman in good health. The source material was PBMCs. The rearrangement uses TRBV7-9 and TRBJ2-7; D possibly corresponds to TRBD1 (5 bases). CDR3 in DNA: TGTGCCAGCAGCTTAGTGGGGCTGGTATACGAGCAGTACTTC. It is translated as CASSLVGLVYEQYF.